Each of the 17 T cell receptor beta chains below was sequenced from the same sample in a study of blood T cell repertoires in COVID-19. Sequencing was performed with immunoSEQ multiplex PCR; in TCRdb, only in-frame clones are kept and a portion is missing. The table has around 400,000 clones, about 90% seen once. Sequenced: peripheral blood. The receptors shown here come from a middle-aged man with acute or convalescent COVID-19.

The rearrangement links TRBV19 to TRBJ2-4, with D possibly TRBD2 on 5 matching bases. CDR1 is LNHDA, CDR2 SQIVND, per germline (reference sequence). The CDR3 totals 14 residues. Trimming stripped 5 bases from V and 1 base from J, with 9 bases between. The CDR3 DNA is TGTGCCAGTAGTGTAACGGGGGCCAAAAACATTCAGTACTTC. This codes for CASSVTGAKNIQYF.

The V gene is TRBV7-8, the J gene TRBJ1-5; 7 nucleotides align to TRBD1. Per the germline V gene, CDR1 is SGHVS and CDR2 is FQNEAQ. J was trimmed by 4 bases and V by 0 bases; bases with no gene match: 9. This CDR3 spans 17 amino acids. CDR3 nucleotides: TGTGCCAGCAGCTTAGCGCGAATCCCGGGACAGAATCAGCCCCAGCATTTT. Translated: CASSLARIPGQNQPQHF.

The chain has TRBV28 and TRBJ1-3; no definite D call. Germline lookup yields CDR1 MDHEN and CDR2 SYDVKM. This CDR3 has 19 amino acids. V was shortened by 3 bases and J by 0 bases, with 21 bases between the two germline ends. CDR3 protein: CASSFRFAHNRNSGNTIYF. In DNA form, the CDR3 reads TGTGCCAGCAGTTTCCGATTTGCCCATAATAGAAACTCTGGAAACACCATATATTTT.

V usage is TRBV18 and J usage is TRBJ2-3; D is unresolved. This CDR3 is built from 13 residues. Trimming removed 4 bases at V and 0 bases at J, with 5 bases between. Germline CDR1 and CDR2: KGHSH and LQKENI. This CDR3 is CASSRASTDTQYF. CDR3 nucleotide sequence: TGTGCCAGCTCACGAGCTAGCACAGATACGCAGTATTTT.

The V call is TRBV9, the J call TRBJ2-1, with D tentatively TRBD2 (6 bases). CDR3 length: 17 residues. Germline V CDR1 and CDR2: SGDLS, YYNGEE. Trimming stripped 0 bases from V and 8 bases from J, with 21 bases between. The CDR3 is CASSVGGGMGPVDEQFF. The DNA for the CDR3 is TGTGCCAGCAGCGTAGGTGGCGGGATGGGTCCGGTTGATGAGCAGTTCTTC.

This clone has just one count. This rearrangement joins TRBV29-1 to TRBJ2-3; 10 bases fit TRBD2. V lost 4 bases, J lost 6 bases, and 13 bases stayed unmatched. The germline CDR1 and CDR2 sequences are SQVTM and ANQGSEA. The CDR3 totals 16 residues. The CDR3 DNA sequence: TGCAGCGTTGTTCTGACAAGCGGGGGGGCCCCCGATACGCAGTATTTT. Protein sequence: CSVVLTSGGAPDTQYF.

J is TRBJ2-7 and V is TRBV5-1; maybe TRBD2 (6 bases). The CDR3 contains 14 residues. The germline V and J ends were trimmed by 0 bases and 2 bases, with 9 bases remaining between them. Germline lookup yields CDR1 SGHRS and CDR2 YFSETQ. CDR3 in DNA: TGCGCCAGCAGCTTGGAATGGGGGGCCTACGAGCAGTACTTC. This translates into CASSLEWGAYEQYF.

This chain joins TRBV19 and TRBJ1-5, with 7 bases matching TRBD1. V gave up 10 bases and J gave up 2 bases; unmatched junction bases: 5. This CDR3 comprises 13 residues. CDR1 is LNHDA, CDR2 SQIVND, per germline (reference sequence). The DNA for the CDR3 is TGTGCCATCGGGACAGTTGGCAATCAGCCCCAGCATTTT. As protein: CAIGTVGNQPQHF.

This rearrangement joins TRBV7-8 to TRBJ1-5, with 8 bases aligning to TRBD1. Germline CDR1 reads SGHVS; CDR2 reads FQNEAQ. The CDR3 has 16 residues. J lost 7 bases, V lost 4 bases, and 12 bases had no gene match. CDR3 residues: CASSSGLGTGHQPQHF. The CDR3 DNA sequence: TGTGCCAGCAGCTCGGGACTCGGGACAGGACACCAGCCCCAGCATTTT.

V is TRBV9 and J is TRBJ2-7; the match to TRBD2 covers 11 bases. The V gene's germline CDR1 is SGDLS and CDR2 YYNGEE. Trimming removed 4 bases from V and 3 bases from J; junction bases left unmatched: 9. This CDR3 has 16 residues. The CDR3 sequence is CASSPRLAGTLYEQYF. The CDR3 coding sequence is TGTGCCAGCAGCCCACGACTAGCGGGGACCCTCTACGAGCAGTACTTC.

V and J are TRBV9 and TRBJ2-6; D not certain. V lost 0 bases and J lost 1, with 17 bases in between. The CDR3 spans 19 residues. In germline, CDR1 is SGDLS, CDR2 YYNGEE. CDR3 sequence (DNA): TGTGCCAGCAGCGTAGGAAGCAGAACCTGGGCATCTGGGGCCAACGTCCTGACTTTC. This codes for CASSVGSRTWASGANVLTF.

V is TRBV6-2 or TRBV6-3 and J is TRBJ2-7, with 7 nucleotides matching TRBD1. CDR1 is MNHEY and CDR2 is SVGEGT in the germline V gene. V trimming: 1 base; J trimming: 2 bases; junction bases outside the gene matches: 5. There are 15 residues in the CDR3. The CDR3 nucleotides are TGTGCCAGCAGTTACTACAGGGGTGGCACCTACGAGCAGTACTTC. Translating it yields CASSYYRGGTYEQYF.

The chain recombines TRBV4-1 with TRBJ1-4, with a weak D call TRBD1 (6 bases). V was trimmed by 7 bases and J by 7 bases, leaving 19 bases between them. This CDR3 has 15 amino acids. Germline V lookup: CDR1 MGHRA, CDR2 YSYEKL. The CDR3 here is CASTYKRTGTEKLFF. The CDR3 nucleotides are TGCGCCAGCACCTACAAGAGAACAGGGACTGAAAAACTGTTTTTT.

This chain links TRBV27 with TRBJ2-7; 10 nucleotides align to TRBD2. After removal of 11 bases from V and 2 bases from J, the junction contained 18 bases not matched to a gene. Looked up from germline, CDR1 is MNHEY and CDR2 is SMNVEV (reference sequence). CDR3 length equals 17 residues. DNA of the CDR3: TGTGCCTCAAGGGGGCTAGCGGGAGATCGTTCCCCCTACGAGCAGTACTTC. It specifies CASRGLAGDRSPYEQYF.

There are a few counts of this clone. The J gene is TRBJ1-2, the V gene TRBV19; D is ambiguous. V was trimmed by 5 bases and J by 3 bases, leaving 7 bases between them. This CDR3 comprises 12 residues. Germline CDR1 reads LNHDA; CDR2 reads SQIVND (reference sequence). Written as DNA, the CDR3 is TGTGCCAGTAGTTCCGTTTACTATGGCTACACCTTC. Translation: CASSSVYYGYTF.

A remark on this clone: The sample holds other DNA sequences that translate to the same CDR3. The gene calls are TRBV5-4 and TRBJ1-1; D might be TRBD1 (5 bases). Germline V gives CDR1 SGHNT, CDR2 YYREEE (reference sequence). V lost 2 bases to trimming and J lost 0 bases, with 8 bases between them. The CDR3 is made up of 14 amino acids. This CDR3 is CASSLAGMNTEAFF. CDR3 DNA: TGTGCCAGCAGCTTAGCAGGGATGAACACTGAAGCTTTCTTT. Full variable domain (remainder filled in from reference TRBV5-4 and TRBJ1-1): ETGVTQSPTHLIKTRGQQVTLRCSSQSGHNTVSWYQQALGQGPQFIFQYYREEENGRGNFPPRFSGLQFPNYSSELNVNALELDDSALYLCASSLAGMNTEAFFGQGTRLTVV.

This clone was seen a few times. V gene TRBV10-1 combines with J gene TRBJ2-1, with TRBD1 matching 7 bases. Trimming cost V 5 bases and J 4 bases; bases outside gene matches: 5. Per the germline V gene, CDR1 is WNHNN and CDR2 is SYGVQD (reference sequence). The CDR3 sequence is 14 residues long. CDR3 loop: CASSSDRTYNEQFF. DNA of the CDR3: TGCGCCAGCAGTTCGGACAGGACATACAATGAGCAGTTCTTC.